Presented here are 32 T cell receptor beta chains from one specimen sequenced in a study of T cell responses to AZD1222 COVID-19 vaccine. Sequencing was performed with immunoSEQ multiplex PCR; in TCRdb, only in-frame clones are kept and a portion is missing. The sample holds 210,000 or so clones, roughly 91% seen once. This material consisted of peripheral blood, taken on day 0 of MenACWY control vaccination. These receptors came from an adult in good health.

J is TRBJ2-2 and V is TRBV6-5; D remains unclear. Deletions cut 7 bases from V and 1 base from J, with 10 bases between. Germline CDR1 is MNHEY and CDR2 is SVGAGI. This CDR3 region has 14 residues. The CDR3 sequence: CASTSHKNTGELFF. For the CDR3, the DNA is TGTGCCAGCACCTCTCACAAGAACACCGGGGAGCTGTTTTTT.

The gene calls are TRBV24-1 and TRBJ1-2; D is possibly TRBD1 (5 bases). Germline lookup yields CDR1 KGHDR and CDR2 SFDVKD. The CDR3 totals 14 residues. Trimming pared 1 base from V and 8 bases from J, leaving 13 bases between. The CDR3 region is CATSDLGGVLGYTF. The DNA of the CDR3 is TGTGCCACCAGTGATTTAGGAGGGGTACTGGGCTACACCTTC.

The rearrangement links TRBV6-1 to TRBJ1-3; 9 bases agree with TRBD1. Per germline, CDR1 MNHNS and CDR2 SASEGT. The CDR3 totals 16 residues. J was trimmed by 4 bases and V by 1 base; bases with no gene match: 5. The CDR3 sequence is CASSEVGTGHGNTIYF. The CDR3 nucleotides are TGTGCCAGCAGTGAAGTGGGGACAGGGCACGGAAACACCATATATTTT.

The V and J genes are TRBV19 and TRBJ2-5; 11 positions match TRBD1. Germline V gene lookup returns CDR1 LNHDA and CDR2 SQIVND (reference sequence). Losses at the gene ends were 4 bases for V and 5 bases for J; bases not matched to a gene: 6. The CDR3 contains 15 residues. This chain's CDR3 is CASSTPGQGVETQYF. CDR3 DNA sequence: TGTGCCAGTAGTACCCCGGGACAGGGGGTTGAGACCCAGTACTTC.

The chain couples TRBV5-1 to TRBJ1-1, with D perhaps matching TRBD1 (5 bases). The length of the CDR3 is 15 residues. V was shortened by 0 bases and J by 1 base, with 10 bases between the two germline ends. Per germline, CDR1 SGHRS and CDR2 YFSETQ. DNA for the CDR3: TGCGCCAGCAGCTTGGAAACGGGGCAGAACACTGAAGCTTTCTTT. Translating gives CASSLETGQNTEAFF.

V and J are TRBV5-1 and TRBJ2-7; D is uncertain. This CDR3 has 14 residues. Trimming took off 4 bases at V and 1 base at J, with 12 bases between the two ends. The V gene's germline CDR1 is SGHRS and CDR2 YFSETQ. The CDR3 spells CASSLNRGSYEQYF. The CDR3 bases are TGCGCCAGCAGCCTGAACAGAGGTTCCTACGAGCAGTACTTC. Full variable domain (outside the CDR3, taken from reference TRBV5-1 and TRBJ2-7): KAGVTQTPRYLIKTRGQQVTLSCSPISGHRSVSWYQQTPGQGLQFLFEYFSETQRNKGNFPGRFSGRQFSNSRSEMNVSTLELGDSALYLCASSLNRGSYEQYFGPGTRLTVT.

This sequence joins TRBV29-1 and TRBJ1-1, with unresolved D. The CDR3 consists of 13 residues. Germline V gene data show CDR1 as SQVTM and CDR2 as ANQGSEA. V dropped 6 bases and J dropped 1 base, with 12 bases sitting between them. CDR3: CSVLDQRNTEAFF. For the CDR3, the DNA is TGCAGCGTCCTCGACCAGCGGAACACTGAAGCTTTCTTT. The entire variable domain, with the rest obtained from reference TRBV29-1 and TRBJ1-1, is as follows: SAVISQKPSRDICQRGTSLTIQCQVDSQVTMMFWYRQQPGQSLTLIATANQGSEATYESGFVIDKFPISRPNLTFSTLTVSNMSPEDSSIYLCSVLDQRNTEAFFGQGTRLTVV.

On this clone itself: In the same sample, other DNA sequences code for this CDR3. The chain is built from TRBV7-9 and TRBJ1-1; D ambiguous. The CDR3 is 13 amino acids. The ends were cut back, 0 bases at V and 5 bases at J, with 7 bases in the middle. Germline values: CDR1 SEHNR, CDR2 FQNEAQ (reference sequence). The CDR3 is CASSLALNTEAFF. CDR3 in DNA: TGTGCCAGCAGCTTAGCGCTAAATACTGAAGCTTTCTTT.

The V and J genes are TRBV7-9 and TRBJ2-2; D unresolved. V lost 1 base, J lost 2 bases, and 8 bases lay in between. The CDR3 is 15 amino acids. The germline V gene encodes CDR1 SEHNR and CDR2 FQNEAQ (reference sequence). The CDR3 reads CASSLGTFNTGELFF. CDR3 DNA: TGTGCCAGCAGCTTAGGGACCTTTAACACCGGGGAGCTGTTTTTT.

The rearrangement uses TRBV5-1 and TRBJ1-1; possible D gene TRBD1, 5 bases. The CDR3 spans 13 residues. CDR1 and CDR2 from the germline V gene are SGHRS and YFSETQ. The V gene lost 3 bases and the J gene lost 4 bases, with 10 bases spanning the gap. The CDR3 protein is CASSSQGSTEAFF. CDR3 nucleotide sequence: TGCGCCAGCAGCTCTCAGGGATCCACTGAAGCTTTCTTT.

V is TRBV4-3 and J is TRBJ2-1; perhaps TRBD2 as D (5 bases). In germline, CDR1 is LGHNA, CDR2 YSLEER. The CDR3 sequence is 15 residues long. Trimming took 0 bases from V and 4 from J, leaving 10 bases between them. CDR3 region: CASSQEVGKYNEQFF. The CDR3 coding sequence is TGCGCCAGCAGCCAAGAGGTCGGGAAATACAATGAGCAGTTCTTC.

V is TRBV14 and J is TRBJ2-7; D is unresolved. The V end was cut by 6 bases, the J end by 0 bases, with 12 bases between. Germline lookup yields CDR1 SGHDN and CDR2 FVKESK. This CDR3 region has 14 residues. CDR3 coding DNA: TGTGCCAGCAGTCGGACCCCTAGCTCCTACGAGCAGTACTTC. Its protein is CASSRTPSSYEQYF. The whole variable domain, filled in from reference TRBV14 and TRBJ2-7, reads EAGVTQFPSHSVIEKGQTVTLRCDPISGHDNLYWYRRVMGKEIKFLLHFVKESKQDESGMPNNRFLAERTGGTYSTLKVQPAELEDSGVYFCASSRTPSSYEQYFGPGTRLTVT.

The chain links TRBV30 to TRBJ1-2; a weak D match, TRBD1 (5 bases). Trimming removed 0 bases at V and 6 bases at J, with 17 bases between. Per germline, CDR1 GTSNPN and CDR2 SVGIG (reference sequence). The CDR3 consists of 15 residues. Here the CDR3 reads CAWSVLLPGPNGYTF. The CDR3 DNA follows: TGTGCCTGGAGTGTACTCCTACCGGGACCAAATGGCTACACCTTC.

This clone has just one count. The J gene is TRBJ1-1, the V gene TRBV28; the D is unclear. Germline CDR1 reads MDHEN; CDR2 reads SYDVKM. Trimming stripped 8 bases from V and 1 base from J, with 8 bases between. This CDR3 region has 12 residues. The CDR3 nucleotides are TGTGCCAGCGTCGGACCGAACACTGAAGCTTTCTTT. Encoded protein: CASVGPNTEAFF.

The chain uses TRBV7-3 and TRBJ1-1, with a weak D call TRBD1 (6 bases). The CDR3 extends over 14 amino acids. The germline V gene encodes CDR1 SGHTA and CDR2 FQGTGA. V was trimmed by 2 bases and J by 1 base, leaving 8 bases between them. CDR3 nucleotides: TGTGCCAGCAGCTTAGGGGGACAGAACACTGAAGCTTTCTTT. Translation gives CASSLGGQNTEAFF. The entire variable domain, with the rest obtained from reference TRBV7-3 and TRBJ1-1, is as follows: GAGVSQTPSNKVTEKGKYVELRCDPISGHTALYWYRQSLGQGPEFLIYFQGTGAADDSGLPNDRFFAVRPEGSVSTLKIQRTERGDSAVYLCASSLGGQNTEAFFGQGTRLTVV.

This rearrangement joins TRBV25-1 to TRBJ1-2; D not certain. The V end lost 1 base, the J end lost 6 bases, and 15 bases lay between the germline ends. There are 15 residues in the CDR3. Germline CDR1 reads MGHDK; CDR2 reads SYGVNS. The CDR3 sequence is CASSESGRGANGYTF. The CDR3 DNA reads TGTGCCAGCAGTGAATCTGGGCGGGGAGCGAATGGCTACACCTTC.

J is TRBJ1-5 and V is TRBV7-9, with 7 positions matching TRBD1. Germline trimming cut 6 bases from V and 5 bases from J; bases unmatched to any gene: 10. Germline lookup yields CDR1 SEHNR and CDR2 FQNEAQ (reference sequence). This CDR3 region has 15 residues. The CDR3 sequence: CASSVQGELYQPQHF. CDR3 DNA sequence: TGTGCCAGCAGTGTTCAGGGGGAGTTATATCAGCCCCAGCATTTT.

The genes are TRBV7-2 and TRBJ1-1; D unclear. V shed 6 bases and J shed 6 bases, with 26 bases lying between them. This CDR3 region has 17 residues. CDR1 SGHTA and CDR2 FQGNSA come from the germline V gene. The CDR3 DNA reads TGTGCCAGCAGACGTTACCCGCCTCCCGAGAGGATTTCTGAAGCTTTCTTT. Amino acid sequence: CASRRYPPPERISEAFF.

The V call is TRBV7-9, the J call TRBJ1-1, with D uncertain. Trimming pared 5 bases from V and 0 bases from J, leaving 16 bases between. Per the germline V gene, CDR1 is SEHNR and CDR2 is FQNEAQ (reference sequence). This CDR3 contains 16 residues. DNA for the CDR3: TGTGCCAGCAGCCCAGAACGGGGAGGGATGAACACTGAAGCTTTCTTT. Protein: CASSPERGGMNTEAFF.

This clone was observed a single time. The rearrangement uses TRBV3-1 (or the pseudogene TRBV3-2) and TRBJ1-2; possible D gene TRBD1, 5 bases. Germline CDR1 reads LGHDT; CDR2 reads YNNKEL (reference sequence). V was trimmed by 1 base and J by 4 bases, leaving 10 bases between them. The CDR3 extends over 14 amino acids. CDR3 nucleotide sequence: TGTGCCAGCAGCCAAGTAGGGGCAGCCTATGGCTACACCTTC. This gives the protein CASSQVGAAYGYTF.

This chain joins TRBV6-5 and TRBJ1-1; weak D call: TRBD1 (5 bases). V was cut by 7 bases and J by 0 bases, with 6 bases left in between. This CDR3 is 12 amino acids long. Germline V gene lookup returns CDR1 MNHEY and CDR2 SVGAGI. The CDR3 spells CASTRVNTEAFF. CDR3 bases: TGTGCCAGCACCAGGGTGAACACTGAAGCTTTCTTT.

The J gene is TRBJ1-1, the V gene TRBV3-1 (or the pseudogene TRBV3-2); TRBD1 might be the D (5 bases). The V end was cut by 4 bases, the J end by 5 bases, with 8 bases between. Germline values: CDR1 LGHDT, CDR2 YNNKEL (reference sequence). The CDR3 length is 12 residues. The CDR3 DNA sequence: TGTGCCAGCAGCCGCGGGGGAACTGAAGCTTTCTTT. Its protein product is CASSRGGTEAFF.

This clone turned up a few times. CDR3 bases: TGTGCCAGCAGTTCCGGACTTAAGGGGAGCAATCAGCCCCAGCATTTT. Its translation: CASSSGLKGSNQPQHF. The genes are TRBV28 and TRBJ1-5; the D gene is possibly TRBD1 (5 bases). V was pared by 4 bases and J by 1 base, with 14 bases between. The CDR3 runs to 16 residues. CDR1 and CDR2 (germline): MDHEN, SYDVKM.

This rearrangement joins TRBV11-2 to TRBJ2-4; D ambiguous. CDR1 and CDR2 (germline): SGHAT, FQNNGV. The CDR3 runs 14 residues. V was pared by 4 bases and J by 1 base, with 8 bases between. Written as DNA, the CDR3 is TGTGCCAGCAGCTCACAATTGGCCAAAAACATTCAGTACTTC. This codes for CASSSQLAKNIQYF.

This chain connects TRBV4-2 to TRBJ1-1, with D maybe TRBD1 (5 bases). Trimming left V 0 bases short and J 7 bases short, with 12 bases between. The CDR3 extends over 14 amino acids. Germline CDR1 and CDR2: LGHNA and YNFKEQ. CDR3 region: CASSQESRDSEAFF. In nucleotides, the CDR3 is TGTGCCAGCAGCCAAGAATCAAGAGACAGTGAAGCTTTCTTT.

This chain joins TRBV7-3 and TRBJ2-3; the D is unclear. Per the germline V gene, CDR1 is SGHTA and CDR2 is FQGTGA. The germline V and J ends were trimmed by 1 base and 0 bases, with 2 bases remaining between them. The CDR3 consists of 13 residues. As DNA, the CDR3 is TGTGCCAGCAGCTTAAGTAGCACAGATACGCAGTATTTT. As protein: CASSLSSTDTQYF.

The DNA of the CDR3 is TGCAGCGTTGCCAGTAGCAATCAGCCCCAGCATTTT. Protein sequence: CSVASSNQPQHF. J is TRBJ1-5 and V is TRBV29-1, with D hard to call. Trimming pared 4 bases from V and 0 bases from J, leaving 4 bases between. Germline CDR1 SQVTM, CDR2 ANQGSEA. The CDR3 is made up of 12 amino acids.

This chain joins TRBV6-1 and TRBJ1-4, with D maybe TRBD1 (6 bases). V was pared by 0 bases and J by 8 bases, with 13 bases between. This CDR3 has 15 amino acids. Germline assignment: CDR1 MNHNS and CDR2 SASEGT. CDR3: CASSEAGRGGEKLFF. In DNA, the CDR3 is TGTGCCAGCAGTGAAGCTGGCCGCGGGGGCGAAAAACTGTTTTTT.

The V and J genes are TRBV2 and TRBJ1-6; 8 bases fit TRBD1. The length of the CDR3 is 14 residues. Unmatched junction bases numbered 5, after V lost 9 bases and J lost 4 bases. The V gene's germline CDR1 is SNHLY and CDR2 FYNNEI. The CDR3 protein is CARWTGIYNSPLHF. CDR3 bases: TGTGCCAGGTGGACAGGGATTTATAATTCACCCCTCCACTTT. Using reference TRBV2 and TRBJ1-6 for the parts outside the CDR3, the full variable domain is EPEVTQTPSHQVTQMGQEVILRCVPISNHLYFYWYRQILGQKVEFLVSFYNNEISEKSEIFDDQFSVERPDGSNFTLKIRSTKLEDSAMYFCARWTGIYNSPLHFGNGTRLTVT.

The chain couples TRBV6-5 to TRBJ1-2, with D perhaps matching TRBD1 (5 bases). The germline V and J ends were trimmed by 9 bases and 2 bases, with 7 bases remaining between them. Germline V gives CDR1 MNHEY, CDR2 SVGAGI. There are 11 residues in the CDR3. CDR3 sequence reads: CASWGNYGYTF. The DNA of the CDR3 is TGTGCCAGTTGGGGGAACTATGGCTACACCTTC.

Points on this clone: Additional DNA sequences in this sample encode the identical CDR3. The rearrangement links TRBV10-3 to TRBJ1-1; the D gene is possibly TRBD1 (6 bases). V was shortened by 6 bases and J by 4 bases, with 9 bases between the two germline ends. There are 12 residues in the CDR3. The germline V gene encodes CDR1 ENHRY and CDR2 SYGVKD. CDR3 nucleotides: TGTGCCATCAGGGGGGGGGCCACTGAAGCTTTCTTT. This codes for CAIRGGATEAFF.

The V and J genes are TRBV7-9 and TRBJ1-2; 11 positions match TRBD1. CDR3 length: 13 residues. The V segment lost 0 bases and the J segment 11 bases; nucleotides outside the gene matches: 2. CDR1 and CDR2 (germline): SEHNR, FQNEAQ (reference sequence). The CDR3 DNA reads TGTGCCAGCAGCTTAGCGGACAGGGGGCGGTACACCTTC. It encodes CASSLADRGRYTF.